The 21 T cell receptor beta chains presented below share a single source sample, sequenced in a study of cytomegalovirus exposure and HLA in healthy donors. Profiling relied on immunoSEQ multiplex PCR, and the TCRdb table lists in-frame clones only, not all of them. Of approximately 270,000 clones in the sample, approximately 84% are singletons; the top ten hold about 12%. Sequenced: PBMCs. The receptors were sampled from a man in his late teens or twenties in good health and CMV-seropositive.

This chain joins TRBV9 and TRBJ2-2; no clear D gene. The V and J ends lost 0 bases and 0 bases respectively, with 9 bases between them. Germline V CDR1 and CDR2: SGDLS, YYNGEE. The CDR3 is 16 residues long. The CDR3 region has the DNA TGTGCCAGCAGCGTAGAAATGGGGTCGAACACCGGGGAGCTGTTTTTT. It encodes CASSVEMGSNTGELFF.

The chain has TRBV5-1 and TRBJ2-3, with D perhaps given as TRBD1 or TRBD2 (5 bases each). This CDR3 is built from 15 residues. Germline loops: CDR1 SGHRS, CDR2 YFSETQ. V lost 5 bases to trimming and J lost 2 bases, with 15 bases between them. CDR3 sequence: CASRSSPGTTDTQYF. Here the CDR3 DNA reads TGCGCCAGCAGGTCATCCCCAGGGACCACAGATACGCAGTATTTT. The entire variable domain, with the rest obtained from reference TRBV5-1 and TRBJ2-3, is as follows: KAGVTQTPRYLIKTRGQQVTLSCSPISGHRSVSWYQQTPGQGLQFLFEYFSETQRNKGNFPGRFSGRQFSNSRSEMNVSTLELGDSALYLCASRSSPGTTDTQYFGPGTRLTVL.

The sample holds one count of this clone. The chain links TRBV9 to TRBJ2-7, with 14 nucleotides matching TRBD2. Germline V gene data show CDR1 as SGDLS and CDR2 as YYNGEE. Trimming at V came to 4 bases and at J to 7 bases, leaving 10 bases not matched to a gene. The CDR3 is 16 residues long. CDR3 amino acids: CASSQGLAGAGGEQYF. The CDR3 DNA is TGTGCCAGCAGCCAGGGACTAGCGGGGGCGGGAGGGGAGCAGTACTTC.

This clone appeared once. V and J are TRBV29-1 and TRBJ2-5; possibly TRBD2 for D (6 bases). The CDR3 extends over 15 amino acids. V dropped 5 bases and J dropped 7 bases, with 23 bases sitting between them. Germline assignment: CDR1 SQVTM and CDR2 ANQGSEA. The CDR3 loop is CSVQASAQVGGTQYF. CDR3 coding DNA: TGCAGCGTTCAAGCTAGCGCGCAGGTTGGGGGGACCCAGTACTTC.

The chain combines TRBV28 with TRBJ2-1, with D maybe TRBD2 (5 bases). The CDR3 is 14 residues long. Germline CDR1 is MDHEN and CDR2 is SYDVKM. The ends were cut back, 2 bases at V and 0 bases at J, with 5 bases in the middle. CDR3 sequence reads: CASSLTSSYNEQFF. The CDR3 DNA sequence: TGTGCCAGCAGTTTAACTAGCTCCTACAATGAGCAGTTCTTC.

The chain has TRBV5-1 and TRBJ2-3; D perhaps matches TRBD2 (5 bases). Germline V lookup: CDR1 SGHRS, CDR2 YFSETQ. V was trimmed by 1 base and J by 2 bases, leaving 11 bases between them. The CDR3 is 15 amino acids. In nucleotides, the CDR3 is TGCGCCAGCAGCTTGCAGGACTCCCCCACAGATACGCAGTATTTT. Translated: CASSLQDSPTDTQYF.

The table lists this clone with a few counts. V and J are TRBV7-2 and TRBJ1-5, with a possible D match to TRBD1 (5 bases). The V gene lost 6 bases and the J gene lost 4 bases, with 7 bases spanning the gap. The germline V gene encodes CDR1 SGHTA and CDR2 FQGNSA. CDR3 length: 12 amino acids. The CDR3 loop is CASSDRNQPQHF. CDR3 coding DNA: TGTGCCAGCAGTGACAGAAATCAGCCCCAGCATTTT.

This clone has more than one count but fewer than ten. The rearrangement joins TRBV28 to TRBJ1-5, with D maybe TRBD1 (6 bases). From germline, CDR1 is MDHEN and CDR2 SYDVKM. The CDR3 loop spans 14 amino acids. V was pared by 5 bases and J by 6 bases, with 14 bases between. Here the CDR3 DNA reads TGTGCCAGCAGTAATGGGGGGCAAATTCAGCCCCAGCATTTT. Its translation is CASSNGGQIQPQHF. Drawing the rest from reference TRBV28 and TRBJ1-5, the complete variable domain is DVKVTQSSRYLVKRTGEKVFLECVQDMDHENMFWYRQDPGLGLRLIYFSYDVKMKEKGDIPEGYSVSREKKERFSLILESASTNQTSMYLCASSNGGQIQPQHFGDGTRLSIL.

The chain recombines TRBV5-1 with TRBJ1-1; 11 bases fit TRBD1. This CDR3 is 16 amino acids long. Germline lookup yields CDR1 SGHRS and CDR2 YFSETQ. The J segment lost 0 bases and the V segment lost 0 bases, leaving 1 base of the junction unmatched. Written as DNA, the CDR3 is TGCGCCAGCAGCTTGGGGACAGGGGGCCTGAACACTGAAGCTTTCTTT. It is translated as CASSLGTGGLNTEAFF.

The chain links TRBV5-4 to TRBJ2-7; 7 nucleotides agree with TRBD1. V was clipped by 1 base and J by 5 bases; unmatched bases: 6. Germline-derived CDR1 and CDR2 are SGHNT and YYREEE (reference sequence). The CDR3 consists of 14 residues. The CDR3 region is CASSLNRGKHEQYF. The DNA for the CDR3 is TGTGCCAGCAGCTTGAACAGGGGTAAGCACGAGCAGTACTTC.

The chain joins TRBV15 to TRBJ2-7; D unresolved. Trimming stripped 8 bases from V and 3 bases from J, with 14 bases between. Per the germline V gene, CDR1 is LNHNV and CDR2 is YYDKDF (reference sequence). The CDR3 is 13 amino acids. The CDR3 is CATSLALHYEQYF. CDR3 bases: TGTGCCACCTCCCTGGCCCTACACTACGAGCAGTACTTC.

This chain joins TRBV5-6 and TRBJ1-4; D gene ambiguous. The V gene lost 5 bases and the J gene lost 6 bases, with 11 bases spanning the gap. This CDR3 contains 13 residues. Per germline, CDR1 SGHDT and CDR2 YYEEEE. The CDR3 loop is CASSLNPDEKLFF. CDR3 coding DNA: TGTGCCAGCAGTTTAAATCCCGATGAAAAACTGTTTTTT.

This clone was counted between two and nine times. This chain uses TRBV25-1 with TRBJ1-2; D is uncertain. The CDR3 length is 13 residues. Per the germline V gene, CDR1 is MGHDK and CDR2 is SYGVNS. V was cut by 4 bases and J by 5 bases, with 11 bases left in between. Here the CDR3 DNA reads TGTGCCAGCAGTGGTTCAGCGTTATATGGCTACACCTTC. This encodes CASSGSALYGYTF.

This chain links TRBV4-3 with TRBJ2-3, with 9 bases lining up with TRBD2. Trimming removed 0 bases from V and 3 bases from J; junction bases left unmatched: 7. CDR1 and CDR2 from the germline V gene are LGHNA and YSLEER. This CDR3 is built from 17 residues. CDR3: CASSQDSGGRATDTQYF. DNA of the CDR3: TGCGCCAGCAGCCAAGATAGCGGCGGGAGGGCGACAGATACGCAGTATTTT.

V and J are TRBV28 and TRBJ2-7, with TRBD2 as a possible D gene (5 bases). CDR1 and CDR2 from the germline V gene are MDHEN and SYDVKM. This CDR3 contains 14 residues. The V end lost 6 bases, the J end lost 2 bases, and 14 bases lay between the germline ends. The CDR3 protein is CASSRFRGPYEQYF. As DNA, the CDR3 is TGTGCCAGCAGCAGATTCCGGGGTCCCTACGAGCAGTACTTC.

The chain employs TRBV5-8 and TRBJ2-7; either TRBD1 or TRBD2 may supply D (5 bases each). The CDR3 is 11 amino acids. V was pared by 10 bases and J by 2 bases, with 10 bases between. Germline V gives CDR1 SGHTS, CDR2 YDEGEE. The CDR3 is CAFRDPYEQYF. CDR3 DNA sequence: TGTGCCTTCCGGGACCCCTACGAGCAGTACTTC.

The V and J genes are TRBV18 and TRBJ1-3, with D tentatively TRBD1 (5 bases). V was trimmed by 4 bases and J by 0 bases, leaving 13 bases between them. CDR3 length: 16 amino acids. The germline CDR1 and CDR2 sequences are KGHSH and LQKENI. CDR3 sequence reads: CASSLNQGDSGNTIYF. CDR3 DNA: TGTGCCAGCTCACTCAACCAGGGAGACTCTGGAAACACCATATATTTT.

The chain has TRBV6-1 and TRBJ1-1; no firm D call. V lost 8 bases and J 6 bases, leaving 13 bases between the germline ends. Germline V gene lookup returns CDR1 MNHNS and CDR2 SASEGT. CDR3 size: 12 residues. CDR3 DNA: TGTGCCAGCCGGAGAGGGCATCCTGAAGCTTTCTTT. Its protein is CASRRGHPEAFF.

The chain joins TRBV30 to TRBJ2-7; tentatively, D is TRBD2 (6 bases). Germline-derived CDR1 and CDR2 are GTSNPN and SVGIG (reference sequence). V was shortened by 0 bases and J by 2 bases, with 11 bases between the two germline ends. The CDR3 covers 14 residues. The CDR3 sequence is CAWSVEAGTYEQYF. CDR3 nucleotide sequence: TGTGCCTGGAGTGTGGAGGCGGGGACCTACGAGCAGTACTTC.

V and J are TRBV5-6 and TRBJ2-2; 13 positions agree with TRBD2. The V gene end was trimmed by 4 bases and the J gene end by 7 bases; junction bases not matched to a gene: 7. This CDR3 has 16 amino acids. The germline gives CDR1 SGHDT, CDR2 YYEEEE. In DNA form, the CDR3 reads TGTGCCAGCAGCCCTTGGACTAGCGGGAGTGTCGGGGAGCTGTTTTTT. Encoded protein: CASSPWTSGSVGELFF.

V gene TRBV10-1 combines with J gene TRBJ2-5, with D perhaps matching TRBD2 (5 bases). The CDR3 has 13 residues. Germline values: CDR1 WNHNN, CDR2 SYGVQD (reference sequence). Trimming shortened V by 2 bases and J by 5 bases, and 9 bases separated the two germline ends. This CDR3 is CASSENGMETQYF. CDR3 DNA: TGCGCCAGCAGTGAGAACGGGATGGAGACCCAGTACTTC.